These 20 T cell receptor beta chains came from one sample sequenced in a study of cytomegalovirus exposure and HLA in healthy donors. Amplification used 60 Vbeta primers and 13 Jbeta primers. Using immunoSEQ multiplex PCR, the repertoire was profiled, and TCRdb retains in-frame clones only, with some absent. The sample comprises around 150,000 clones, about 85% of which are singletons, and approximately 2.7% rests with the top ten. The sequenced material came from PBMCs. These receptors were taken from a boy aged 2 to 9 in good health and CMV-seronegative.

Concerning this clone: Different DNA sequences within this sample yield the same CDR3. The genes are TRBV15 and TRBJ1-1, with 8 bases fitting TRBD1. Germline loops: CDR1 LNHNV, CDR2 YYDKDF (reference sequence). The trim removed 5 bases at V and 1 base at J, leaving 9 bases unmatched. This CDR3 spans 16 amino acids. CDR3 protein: CATSQGACSPNTEAFF. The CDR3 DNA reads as TGTGCCACCAGCCAGGGGGCCTGCTCTCCGAACACTGAAGCTTTCTTT.

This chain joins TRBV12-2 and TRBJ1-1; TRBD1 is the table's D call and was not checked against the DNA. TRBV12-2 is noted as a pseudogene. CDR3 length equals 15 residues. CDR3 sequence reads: CASRLWLNHHTEAFF. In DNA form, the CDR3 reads TGTGCAAGTCGCTTATGGCTTAATCATCACACTGAAGCTTTCTTT.

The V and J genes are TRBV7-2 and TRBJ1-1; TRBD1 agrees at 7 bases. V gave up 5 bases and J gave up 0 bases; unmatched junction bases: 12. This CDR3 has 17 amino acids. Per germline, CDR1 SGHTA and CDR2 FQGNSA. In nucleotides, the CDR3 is TGTGCCAGCAGCCCCGGGGGACAGAGGGATTTGAACACTGAAGCTTTCTTT. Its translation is CASSPGGQRDLNTEAFF.

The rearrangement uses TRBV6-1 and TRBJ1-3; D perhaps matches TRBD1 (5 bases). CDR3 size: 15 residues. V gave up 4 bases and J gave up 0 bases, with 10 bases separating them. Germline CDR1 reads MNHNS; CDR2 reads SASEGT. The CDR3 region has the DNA TGTGCCAGCAGTGGGCAGGGAAGCTCTGGAAACACCATATATTTT. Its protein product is CASSGQGSSGNTIYF.

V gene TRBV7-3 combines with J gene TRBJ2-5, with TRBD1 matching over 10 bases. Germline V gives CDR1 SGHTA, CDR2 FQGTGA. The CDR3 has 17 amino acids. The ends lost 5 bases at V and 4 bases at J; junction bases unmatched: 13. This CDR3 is CASSRGWGTGARETQYF. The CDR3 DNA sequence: TGTGCCAGCAGCCGCGGATGGGGGACAGGGGCCCGAGAGACCCAGTACTTC.

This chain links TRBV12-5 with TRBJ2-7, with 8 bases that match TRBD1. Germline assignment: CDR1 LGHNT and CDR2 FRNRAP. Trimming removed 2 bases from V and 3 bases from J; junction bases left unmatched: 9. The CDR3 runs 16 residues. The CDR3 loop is CASGLPLGQGGYEQYF. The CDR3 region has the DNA TGTGCTAGTGGTTTGCCACTCGGACAGGGAGGCTACGAGCAGTACTTC.

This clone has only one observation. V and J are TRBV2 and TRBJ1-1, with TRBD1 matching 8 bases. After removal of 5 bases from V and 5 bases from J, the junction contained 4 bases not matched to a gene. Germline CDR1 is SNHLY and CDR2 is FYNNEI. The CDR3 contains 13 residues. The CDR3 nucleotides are TGTGCCAGCAGTCGACAGGGGTCGACTGAAGCTTTCTTT. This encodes CASSRQGSTEAFF.

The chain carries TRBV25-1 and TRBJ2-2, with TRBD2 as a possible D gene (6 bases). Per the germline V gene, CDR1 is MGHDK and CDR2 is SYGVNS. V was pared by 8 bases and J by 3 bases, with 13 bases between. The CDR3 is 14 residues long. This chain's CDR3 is CASSVWRDTGELFF. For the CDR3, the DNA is TGTGCCAGCTCTGTTTGGAGGGACACCGGGGAGCTGTTTTTT. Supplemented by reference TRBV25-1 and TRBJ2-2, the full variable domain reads EADIYQTPRYLVIGTGKKITLECSQTMGHDKMYWYQQDPGMELHLIHYSYGVNSTEKGDLSSESTVSRIRTEHFPLTLESARPSHTSQYLCASSVWRDTGELFFGEGSRLTVL.

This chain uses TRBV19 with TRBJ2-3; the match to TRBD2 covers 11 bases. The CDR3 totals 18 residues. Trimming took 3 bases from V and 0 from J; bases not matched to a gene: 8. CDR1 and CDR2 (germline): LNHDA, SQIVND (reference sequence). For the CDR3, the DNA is TGTGCCAGTAGTATTCCTCCTAGCGGGAGGACAAGCACAGATACGCAGTATTTT. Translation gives CASSIPPSGRTSTDTQYF.

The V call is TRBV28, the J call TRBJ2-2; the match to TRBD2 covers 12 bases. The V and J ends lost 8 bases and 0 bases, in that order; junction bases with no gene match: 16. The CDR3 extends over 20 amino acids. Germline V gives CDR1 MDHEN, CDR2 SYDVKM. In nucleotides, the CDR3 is TGTGCCAGCCCGCCGGGGACAGGACTAGCGGGGTCCGCGAACACCGGGGAGCTGTTTTTT. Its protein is CASPPGTGLAGSANTGELFF.

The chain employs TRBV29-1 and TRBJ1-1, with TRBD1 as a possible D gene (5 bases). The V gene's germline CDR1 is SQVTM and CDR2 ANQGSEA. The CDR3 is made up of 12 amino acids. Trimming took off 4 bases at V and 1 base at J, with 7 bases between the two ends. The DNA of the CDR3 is TGCAGCGTTGTAAGGGGGAACACTGAAGCTTTCTTT. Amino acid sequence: CSVVRGNTEAFF.

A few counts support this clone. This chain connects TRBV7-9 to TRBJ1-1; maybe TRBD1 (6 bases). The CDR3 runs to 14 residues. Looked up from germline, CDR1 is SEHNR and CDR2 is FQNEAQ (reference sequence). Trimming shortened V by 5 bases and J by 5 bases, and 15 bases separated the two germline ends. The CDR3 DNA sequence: TGTGCCAGCAGCCTAGAGGGGGGGAGGACTGAAGCTTTCTTT. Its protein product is CASSLEGGRTEAFF.

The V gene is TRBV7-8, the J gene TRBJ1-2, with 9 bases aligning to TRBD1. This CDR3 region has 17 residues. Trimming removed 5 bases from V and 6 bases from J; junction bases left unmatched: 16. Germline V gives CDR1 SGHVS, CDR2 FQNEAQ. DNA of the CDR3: TGTGCCAGCAGCGGCCGTCTCGGGGTACAGGGGGCAGATGGCTACACCTTC. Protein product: CASSGRLGVQGADGYTF.

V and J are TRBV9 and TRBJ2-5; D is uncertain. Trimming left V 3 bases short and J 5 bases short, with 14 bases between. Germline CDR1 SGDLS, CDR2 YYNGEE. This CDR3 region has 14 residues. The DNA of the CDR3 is TGTGCCAGCAGCGCACAAACGGGTCGGGAGACCCAGTACTTC. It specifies CASSAQTGRETQYF.

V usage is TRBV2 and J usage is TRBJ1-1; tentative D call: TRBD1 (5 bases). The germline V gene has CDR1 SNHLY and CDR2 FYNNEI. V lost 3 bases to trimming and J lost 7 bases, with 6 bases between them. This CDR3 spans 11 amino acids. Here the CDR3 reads CASSEQGEAFF. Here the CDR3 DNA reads TGTGCCAGCAGTGAGCAGGGTGAAGCTTTCTTT. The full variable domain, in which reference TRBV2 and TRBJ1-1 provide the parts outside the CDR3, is EPEVTQTPSHQVTQMGQEVILRCVPISNHLYFYWYRQILGQKVEFLVSFYNNEISEKSEIFDDQFSVERPDGSNFTLKIRSTKLEDSAMYFCASSEQGEAFFGQGTRLTVV.

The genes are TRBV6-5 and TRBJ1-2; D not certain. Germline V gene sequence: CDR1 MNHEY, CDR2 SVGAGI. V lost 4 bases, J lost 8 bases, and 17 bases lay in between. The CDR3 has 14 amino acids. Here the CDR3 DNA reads TGTGCCAGCAGTTCCCCGATTGGGAGATCGGGCTACACCTTC. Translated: CASSSPIGRSGYTF.

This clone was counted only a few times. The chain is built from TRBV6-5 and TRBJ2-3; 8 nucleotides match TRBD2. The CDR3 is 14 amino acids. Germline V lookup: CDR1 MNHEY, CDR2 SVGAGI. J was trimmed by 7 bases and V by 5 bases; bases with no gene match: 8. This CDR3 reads CASSLSGGLNTQYF. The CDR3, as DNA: TGTGCCAGCAGTCTGAGCGGGGGACTGAATACGCAGTATTTT.

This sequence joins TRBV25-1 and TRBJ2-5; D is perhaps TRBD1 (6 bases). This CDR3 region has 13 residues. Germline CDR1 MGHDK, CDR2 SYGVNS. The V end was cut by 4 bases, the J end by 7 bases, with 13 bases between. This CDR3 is CASSVGADGTQYF. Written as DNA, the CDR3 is TGTGCCAGCAGTGTGGGGGCAGATGGGACCCAGTACTTC.

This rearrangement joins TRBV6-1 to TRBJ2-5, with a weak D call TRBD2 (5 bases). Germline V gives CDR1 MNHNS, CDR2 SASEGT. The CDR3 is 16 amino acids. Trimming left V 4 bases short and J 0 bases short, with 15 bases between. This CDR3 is CASSGPDGVNQETQYF. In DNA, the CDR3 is TGTGCCAGCAGTGGCCCCGACGGGGTAAACCAAGAGACCCAGTACTTC.

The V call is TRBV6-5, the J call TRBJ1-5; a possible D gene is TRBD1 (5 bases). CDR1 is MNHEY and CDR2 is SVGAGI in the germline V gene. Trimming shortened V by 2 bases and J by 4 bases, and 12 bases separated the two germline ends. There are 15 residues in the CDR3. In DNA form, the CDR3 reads TGTGCCAGCAGTTACGCAGGGAACTGGAATCAGCCCCAGCATTTT. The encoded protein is CASSYAGNWNQPQHF.